The source of this TCR beta chain is a study of blood T cells in healthy people across ages. Germline V gene lookup returns CDR1 MNHNY and CDR2 SVGAGI (reference sequence). Trimming cost V 0 bases and J 8 bases; bases outside gene matches: 7. This CDR3 spans 17 amino acids. A sample-barcoded 5' primer and a J-beta primer mix were used in a second PCR of about 7 to 11 cycles. Each CDR3 protein gets one entry after TCRdb re-called the 5' RACE reads with MiXCR. The sample lists over a million distinct CDR3 sequences, 42% occurring once. What was sequenced was blood. This clonotype was sampled from a young woman in good health. The chain combines TRBV6-6 with TRBJ2-1, with 13 bases lining up with TRBD2. CDR3 sequence reads: CASSYSILAGGRDEQFF. CDR3 nucleotides: TGTGCCAGCAGTTACTCCATACTAGCGGGGGGGCGGGATGAGCAGTTCTTC.